The present TCR beta chain was sequenced within a study of blood T cell repertoires in COVID-19. Turning to the study itself: Italy, Spain and the United States were the sources of the convalescent and acute COVID-19 samples. The cDNA or gDNA used as material had been derived from T cells, B-cell-depleted T cells, or PBMCs.

Participants' reported clinical history set cohort assignment. Resolution of symptoms, clearance, or two negative PCRs was present in recovered Cohort 3 donors. Sequencing used immunoSEQ multiplex PCR; TCRdb keeps in-frame clones, though not all of them. The table shows around 130,000 clones, with 84% occurring only once. Sequencing used PBMCs or T cells enriched from blood (not recorded which). This TCR derives from a woman aged 30 to 39 who had recovered from COVID-19.

CDR3 in DNA: TGTGCCAGTACCAACAAGCGGGTGAACACTGAAGCTTTCTTT. Translated: CASTNKRVNTEAFF. The rearrangement joins TRBV2 to TRBJ1-1; D is ambiguous. Germline lookup yields CDR1 SNHLY and CDR2 FYNNEI. The V and J ends lost 9 bases and 0 bases respectively, with 14 bases between them. There are 14 residues in the CDR3.